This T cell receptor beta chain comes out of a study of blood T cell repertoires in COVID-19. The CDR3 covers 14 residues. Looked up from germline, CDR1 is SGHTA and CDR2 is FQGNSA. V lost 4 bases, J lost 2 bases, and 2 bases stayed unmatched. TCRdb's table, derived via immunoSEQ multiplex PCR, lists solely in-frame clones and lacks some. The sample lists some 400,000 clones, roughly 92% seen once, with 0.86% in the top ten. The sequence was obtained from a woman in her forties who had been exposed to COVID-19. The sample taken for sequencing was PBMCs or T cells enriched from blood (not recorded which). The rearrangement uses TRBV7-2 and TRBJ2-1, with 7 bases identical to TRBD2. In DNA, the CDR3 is TGTGCCAGCAGCTCGAGCGGGACCTACAATGAGCAGTTCTTC. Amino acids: CASSSSGTYNEQFF.